This T cell receptor beta chain was observed in a study of cytomegalovirus exposure and HLA in healthy donors. Study results and limitations: Productive status was seen about 90% or about 30% of the time for most TCR beta V segments in an earlier analysis.

This clone was detected a few times. Its antigen is unidentified. The CDR3 loop spans 12 amino acids. Between the trimmed V and J ends, which lost 1 base and 6 bases, there was a span of 4 bases. Germline lookup yields CDR1 LNHDA and CDR2 SQIVND (reference sequence). Both 60 Vbeta primers and 13 Jbeta primers went into the PCR. Source study methods: Later, an analysis found around 77 million unique TCR beta chains, and approximately 10 million of these were shared. Sequencing used immunoSEQ multiplex PCR; TCRdb keeps in-frame clones, though not all of them. V, J and clone size derive from that table, while D and trimming were established from the DNA sequence. The table lists 150,000 to 200,000 clones, about 81% of them singletons.

The genes are TRBV19 and TRBJ1-5, with D uncertain. The TCR originated in a woman aged 18-29 years in good health and CMV-seronegative. Sequences were obtained from PBMCs. CDR3 DNA: TGTGCCAGTAGTATAGGAGGTCAGCCCCAGCATTTT. Its translation: CASSIGGQPQHF. The full variable domain, in which reference TRBV19 and TRBJ1-5 provide the parts outside the CDR3, is DGGITQSPKYLFRKEGQNVTLSCEQNLNHDAMYWYRQDPGQGLRLIYYSQIVNDFQKGDIAEGYSVSREKKESFPLTVTSAQKNPTAFYLCASSIGGQPQHFGDGTRLSIL.